This entry describes one T cell receptor beta chain. The table lists this clonotype with a few counts. Its antigen is currently not known. Within one base of it there is no much larger clone, and no base qualities were kept. These data originate in a study of identical twins (dated by TCRdb to the mid-2010s). Some background on the complete study: TCR alpha and beta repertoires from monozygotic twins, unrelated adults of various ages and cord blood were deep-sequenced to test whether fetal clonotypes persist. Replicate twin experiments were performed at different times using different library preparation protocols to rule out contamination. Study-wide findings and limitations: Out-of-frame TCR alpha sharing in monozygotic twins was systematically underestimated by recombination models, whereas sharing between unrelated individuals was in agreement with the recombination models. The excess sharing between twins in beta out-of-frame sequences was weaker because fewer shared sequences reduced the signal-to-noise ratio. Fewer insertions were carried by abundant cord blood beta clonotypes, a similar but weaker trend appeared in young adult naive repertoires, and no such trend appeared in memory repertoires. Because the same donors could not be followed over many years, the conclusions depended on cross-sectional statistical analysis. Out-of-frame TCR alpha sequences shared between twins showed an excess of low generation-probability sequences compared with coincidental sharing between unrelated individuals. Zero-insertion analyses could be partly confounded by invariant T cells such as MAIT and iNKT, though diverse VJ usage argued against such confounding for most clonotypes.

The CDR3 numbers 14 residues from cysteine through phenylalanine. Just CDR3 DNA is preserved here, 42 bases in frame from base 1. Taken from the germline V gene, the CDR1 and CDR2 loops are SGHRS and YFSETQ. Clipping removes 7 bases from V and 3 bases from J, with 7 as the unmatched junction base count. Only healthy Caucasian donors were included. The twin cohort comprised three pairs of female monozygotic twins, all aged roughly 18 to 30 years. CD4+ and CD8+ T cell populations were isolated with positive isolation kits from Invitrogen. Library generation was performed with 5' RACE. Data came from an Illumina HiSeq 2000. A universal primer binding site was introduced by template switching, and a unique molecular identifier was present in the final cDNA, enabling accurate counting of TCR cDNA molecules. Specific primers in the conserved constant-segment region were used to synthesize first-strand cDNA for the TCR alpha and beta chains. To control for contamination, each cDNA library was double barcoded with a SMART-Mk sample barcode plus Illumina barcodes. TruSeq adapter sequences, together with Illumina sample barcodes, were added in two successive PCR steps. Sequencing of the TCR alpha and beta cDNA libraries was done on the Illumina HiSeq platform using custom primers. Regarding the original processing steps: Unique molecular identifiers were extracted from raw reads with MiGEC, and CDR3 positions were determined with MiXCR. For each individual, recombination models were inferred using an EM algorithm with the repgenHMM and IGoR tools. Shared clonotypes were analyzed with the tcR package in R, and sharing was normalized by the product of cloneset sizes. To study raw recombination free of thymic and clonal selection effects, out-of-frame nonproductive sequences were analyzed. Starting from the raw public reads, TCRdb applied fastp trimming at Q25, assembled clones with MiXCR and retained in-frame beta chains. Rows with one shared CDR3 protein collapse into an entry with the most common genes and DNA. What appears here as the V and J calls and clone size reflects TCRdb's work, not the paper's. A total of 450,000 or so distinct CDR3 sequences appear in this sample, about 14% of them only once. Of the sample, roughly 0.5% is held by the ten largest clones.

The same specimen was also included in a second study, on yellow fever vaccine responses in identical twins. Drawing on the second study: According to the authors, the vaccine-induced T cell response in identical twins seemed to be partly convergent and partly specific to each individual. Focusing on identical twins, the study followed the T cell clones that responded to the vaccine, and did so with precision.

The clonotype was recovered from a woman aged 18-29 years in good health. Recombination joined TRBV5-1 with TRBJ2-3; TRBD1 agrees with 8 junctional bases. Material for sequencing was CD4+ T cells sorted from blood. This receptor has the CDR3 CASGDRGRTDTQYF. The DNA reads TGCGCCAGCGGAGACAGGGGTCGAACAGATACGCAGTATTTT.